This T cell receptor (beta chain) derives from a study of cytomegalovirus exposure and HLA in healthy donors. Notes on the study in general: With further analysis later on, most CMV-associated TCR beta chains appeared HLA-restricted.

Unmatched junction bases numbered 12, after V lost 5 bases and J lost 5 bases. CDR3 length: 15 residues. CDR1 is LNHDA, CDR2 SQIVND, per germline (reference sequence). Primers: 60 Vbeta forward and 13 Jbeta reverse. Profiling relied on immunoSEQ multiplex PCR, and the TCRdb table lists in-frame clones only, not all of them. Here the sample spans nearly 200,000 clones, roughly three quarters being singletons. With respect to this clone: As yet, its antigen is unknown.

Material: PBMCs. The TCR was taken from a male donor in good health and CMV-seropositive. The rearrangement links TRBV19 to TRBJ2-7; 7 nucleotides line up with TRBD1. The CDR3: CASSPPGQRKNEQYF. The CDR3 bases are TGTGCCAGTAGTCCCCCGGGACAGCGTAAGAACGAGCAGTACTTC.